Listed here are 20 T cell receptor beta chains from one sample, sequenced in a study of cytomegalovirus exposure and HLA in healthy donors. PCR was performed using 60 Vbeta and 13 Jbeta primers. The assay was immunoSEQ multiplex PCR, and TCRdb's table has in-frame clones only and misses some. The sample consists of roughly 130,000 clones, approximately 80% of them appearing once. Sequencing was done on a sample of PBMCs. These receptors were obtained from a man aged 35 to 55 in good health and CMV-seronegative.

The rearrangement links TRBV19 to TRBJ1-3, with D hard to call. There are 12 residues in the CDR3. The germline V and J ends were trimmed by 4 bases and 2 bases, with 3 bases remaining between them. CDR1 is LNHDA and CDR2 is SQIVND in the germline V gene (reference sequence). CDR3 residues: CASSTAGNTIYF. The CDR3 DNA is TGTGCCAGTAGTACAGCTGGAAACACCATATATTTT.

The gene calls are TRBV27 and TRBJ2-7; possible D gene TRBD1, 7 bases. Germline V gene sequence: CDR1 MNHEY, CDR2 SMNVEV (reference sequence). V lost 1 base, J lost 2 bases, and 15 bases lay in between. This CDR3 is built from 16 residues. The CDR3 bases are TGTGCCAGCAGTTTATTACCCGGCAGGGGGGCCTACGAGCAGTACTTC. Protein: CASSLLPGRGAYEQYF.

V and J are TRBV7-2 and TRBJ2-1; 8 positions agree with TRBD2. From germline, CDR1 is SGHTA and CDR2 FQGNSA. J was trimmed by 6 bases and V by 5 bases; bases with no gene match: 9. This CDR3 is 15 amino acids long. CDR3 residues: CASSQGRLASNEQFF. DNA for the CDR3: TGTGCCAGCAGCCAAGGAAGACTAGCGAGCAATGAGCAGTTCTTC.

The J gene is TRBJ2-7, the V gene TRBV7-9; no clear D. Germline CDR1 reads SEHNR; CDR2 reads FQNEAQ (reference sequence). Trimming took off 1 base at V and 1 base at J, with 5 bases between the two ends. The CDR3 sequence is 13 residues long. CDR3 DNA: TGTGCCAGCAGCTTAGATCTGTCCTACGAGCAGTACTTC. Its protein product is CASSLDLSYEQYF.

Here the CDR3 reads CASTFGGGAGETQYF. CDR3 sequence (DNA): TGTGCCAGCACCTTCGGCGGGGGGGCAGGCGAGACCCAGTACTTC. The chain combines TRBV6-1 with TRBJ2-5; 9 bases align to TRBD2. Germline values: CDR1 MNHNS, CDR2 SASEGT. The CDR3 length is 15 residues. With 7 bases clipped from V and 5 bases from J, the junction kept 11 bases outside the gene matches.

This CDR3 reads CASSSRTGLWDEQFF. The CDR3 DNA reads as TGTGCCAGCAGTTCCCGGACAGGGCTGTGGGATGAGCAGTTCTTC. V is TRBV6-5 and J is TRBJ2-1; TRBD1 matches at 8 bases. V lost 4 bases and J lost 8; bases outside the gene matches: 10. Germline V gives CDR1 MNHEY, CDR2 SVGAGI. This CDR3 spans 15 amino acids.

The chain uses TRBV28 and TRBJ2-2; the match to TRBD2 covers 7 bases. The V gene's germline CDR1 is MDHEN and CDR2 SYDVKM. The CDR3 is 15 residues long. V shed 8 bases and J 5 bases; nucleotides not matched to a gene: 11. The CDR3 spells CASALTGGSTGELFF. The CDR3 bases are TGTGCCAGCGCTTTGACGGGAGGAAGTACCGGGGAGCTGTTTTTT. Supplemented by reference TRBV28 and TRBJ2-2, the full variable domain reads DVKVTQSSRYLVKRTGEKVFLECVQDMDHENMFWYRQDPGLGLRLIYFSYDVKMKEKGDIPEGYSVSREKKERFSLILESASTNQTSMYLCASALTGGSTGELFFGEGSRLTVL.

The J gene is TRBJ2-7, the V gene TRBV18, with D possibly being TRBD2 (5 bases). This CDR3 is built from 14 residues. The V end lost 3 bases, the J end lost 3 bases, and 12 bases lay between the germline ends. Germline V gives CDR1 KGHSH, CDR2 LQKENI. Here the CDR3 reads CASSPRGFGYEQYF. For the CDR3, the DNA is TGTGCCAGCTCACCCCGGGGTTTCGGCTACGAGCAGTACTTC.

The rearrangement uses TRBV19 and TRBJ1-6, with TRBD1 matching 10 bases. Trimming cost V 8 bases and J 10 bases; bases outside gene matches: 11. This CDR3 spans 15 amino acids. Per germline, CDR1 LNHDA and CDR2 SQIVND (reference sequence). CDR3 sequence: CASGRTGGVSSPLHF. The CDR3 nucleotides are TGTGCCAGTGGGCGGACAGGGGGAGTTAGCTCACCCCTCCACTTT.

This clone has only a few counts. This rearrangement joins TRBV5-4 to TRBJ2-7, with TRBD1 as a possible D gene (5 bases). CDR1 and CDR2 (germline): SGHNT, YYREEE (reference sequence). Trimming stripped 4 bases from V and 6 bases from J, with 11 bases between. This CDR3 has 12 residues. In DNA, the CDR3 is TGTGCCAGCAGCCCAGGGATGGGCGAGCAGTACTTC. Protein product: CASSPGMGEQYF.

This clone was counted between two and nine times. This chain connects TRBV7-8 to TRBJ1-2; 8 nucleotides line up with TRBD1. This CDR3 comprises 17 residues. Germline-derived CDR1 and CDR2 are SGHVS and FQNEAQ. The trim removed 5 bases at V and 0 bases at J, leaving 11 bases unmatched. CDR3 coding DNA: TGTGCCAGCAGCCCGGGGGCAGGGGGCGCCGCTAACTATGGCTACACCTTC. Its protein product is CASSPGAGGAANYGYTF.

Concerning this clone itself: At one end the junction does not follow the germline gene, possibly because of a read error. CDR3 sequence (DNA): TGTGCCAGCAGCCAAGAAGGACAGATGAACACTGAAGCTTTCTTT. Its protein product is CASSQEGQMNTEAFF. The chain couples TRBV4-1 to TRBJ1-1; TRBD1 might be the D (6 bases). CDR3 length equals 15 residues. Germline lookup yields CDR1 MGHRA and CDR2 YSYEKL.

The rearrangement uses TRBV19 and TRBJ2-7; D is uncertain. Germline V CDR1 and CDR2: LNHDA, SQIVND (reference sequence). The V gene lost 5 bases and the J gene lost 2 bases, with 4 bases spanning the gap. The CDR3 runs 11 residues. CDR3 bases: TGTGCCAGTAGTGACACCTACGAGCAGTACTTC. Residues: CASSDTYEQYF.

The rearrangement links TRBV4-1 to TRBJ2-7, with D maybe TRBD2 (6 bases). Between the trimmed V and J ends, which lost 5 bases and 6 bases, there was a span of 17 bases. CDR1 MGHRA and CDR2 YSYEKL come from the germline V gene. The CDR3 is made up of 14 amino acids. CDR3 protein: CASSVGRGGGEQYF. In nucleotides, the CDR3 is TGCGCCAGCAGCGTCGGGCGGGGCGGCGGCGAGCAGTACTTC.

The chain couples TRBV5-4 to TRBJ2-1; TRBD1 matches 8 bases. J was trimmed by 4 bases and V by 4 bases; bases with no gene match: 4. CDR3 length equals 14 residues. Germline values: CDR1 SGHNT, CDR2 YYREEE (reference sequence). CDR3 coding DNA: TGTGCCAGCAGCCCAGGGGGCGCGTACAATGAGCAGTTCTTC. Protein product: CASSPGGAYNEQFF.

A note on this clone: Sequence at one end of the junction differs from germline and may be a read error. The rearrangement joins TRBV7-9 to TRBJ1-6; 7 bases line up with TRBD1. The CDR3 is 16 amino acids. Germline loops: CDR1 SEHNR, CDR2 FQNEAQ (reference sequence). CDR3 loop: CSSTGTDASYNSPLHF. In nucleotides, the CDR3 is TGTTCCAGTACCGGGACAGATGCCTCCTATAATTCACCCCTCCACTTT.

The chain's CDR3 is CASSLSKRPQETQYF. CDR3 in DNA: TGCGCCAGCAGCTTGTCTAAGCGCCCACAAGAGACCCAGTACTTC. The chain combines TRBV5-1 with TRBJ2-5; D unresolved. This CDR3 has 15 residues. The V end lost 1 base, the J end lost 2 bases, and 12 bases lay between the germline ends. Germline V gene data show CDR1 as SGHRS and CDR2 as YFSETQ.

This clone was seen only a few times. The chain couples TRBV28 to TRBJ2-3; 11 bases map to TRBD2. The V segment lost 5 bases and the J segment 2 bases; nucleotides outside the gene matches: 9. The CDR3 contains 17 residues. The germline V gene has CDR1 MDHEN and CDR2 SYDVKM. In DNA form, the CDR3 reads TGTGCCAGCAGTACTAGCGGGAGCTTTATCTACACAGATACGCAGTATTTT. This translates into CASSTSGSFIYTDTQYF.

The V gene is TRBV6-4, the J gene TRBJ2-5; no clear D. V lost 4 bases, J lost 2 bases, and 11 bases lay in between. This CDR3 is 14 amino acids long. Per the germline V gene, CDR1 is MRHNA and CDR2 is SNTAGT. The CDR3 is CASSVDWQQETQYF. The CDR3 bases are TGTGCCAGCAGTGTCGACTGGCAGCAAGAGACCCAGTACTTC.

The genes are TRBV7-2 and TRBJ1-1; no reliable D call. This CDR3 spans 14 amino acids. Deletions cut 4 bases from V and 5 bases from J, with 14 bases between. Germline V gives CDR1 SGHTA, CDR2 FQGNSA. For the CDR3, the DNA is TGTGCCAGCAGCTCCTATATTGGGGAGACTGAAGCTTTCTTT. Its protein is CASSSYIGETEAFF.